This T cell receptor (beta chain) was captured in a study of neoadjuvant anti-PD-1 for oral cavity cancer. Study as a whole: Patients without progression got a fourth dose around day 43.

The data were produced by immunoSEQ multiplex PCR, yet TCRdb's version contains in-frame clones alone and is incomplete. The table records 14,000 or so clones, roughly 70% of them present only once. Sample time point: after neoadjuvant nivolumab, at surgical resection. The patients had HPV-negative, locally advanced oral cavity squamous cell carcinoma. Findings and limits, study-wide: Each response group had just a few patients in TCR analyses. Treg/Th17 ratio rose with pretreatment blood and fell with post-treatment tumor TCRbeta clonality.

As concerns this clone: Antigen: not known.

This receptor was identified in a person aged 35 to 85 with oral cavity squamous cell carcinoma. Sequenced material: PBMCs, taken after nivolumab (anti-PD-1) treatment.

CDR3 sequence: CASRKDRTNEQFF. The CDR3, as DNA: TGTGCCAGCAGGAAGGACAGAACCAATGAGCAGTTCTTC. The gene calls are TRBV7-9 and TRBJ2-1, with a weak D call TRBD1 (6 bases). V was trimmed by 6 bases and J by 6 bases, leaving 12 bases between them. The germline V gene encodes CDR1 SEHNR and CDR2 FQNEAQ (reference sequence). This CDR3 is built from 13 residues.